The clone carrying this T cell receptor beta chain has more than one count but fewer than ten. Antigen: not known. The sample belongs to a study of cytomegalovirus exposure and HLA in healthy donors. Turning to the study itself: An earlier analysis found 117 million unique TCR beta sequences from about 179 million T cells.

Study conclusions and caveats: Cytomegalovirus association was listed for 150 to 200 TCR beta chains. TCR beta sequences numbering around 15,000 were associated with HLA alleles at 0.05 false discovery rate in a later analysis.

Primers for the PCR totalled 60 Vbeta and 13 Jbeta. Sequencing used immunoSEQ multiplex PCR; TCRdb keeps in-frame clones, though not all of them. The profile shows over 100,000 clones, about 70% of them singletons. Sequencing input: PBMCs. This receptor was identified in a woman aged 40 to 55 in good health and CMV-seropositive.

Here the CDR3 DNA reads TGTGCCAGCAGTTACCTAAAACGGGAAAAACTGTTTTTT. It codes for CASSYLKREKLFF. J is TRBJ1-4 and V is TRBV6-6; D is ambiguous. Germline CDR1 reads MNHNY; CDR2 reads SVGAGI (reference sequence). The CDR3 contains 13 residues. Between the trimmed V and J ends, which lost 2 bases and 8 bases, there was a span of 9 bases.